This TCR beta chain was recorded in a study of early stage breast cancer tumors. Study findings and constraints: Unsorted bulk genomic DNA sequencing lacked pairing and functional marker data. In 14 of 16 patients, blood comparison separated tumor from normal breast.

Concerning this clone: Its antigen is as yet unknown.

The data were produced by immunoSEQ multiplex PCR, yet TCRdb's version contains in-frame clones alone and is incomplete. The sample records almost 55,000 clones, 80% to 95% being singletons. Trimming cost V 2 bases and J 7 bases; bases outside gene matches: 5. In germline, CDR1 is SGDLS, CDR2 YYNGEE. This CDR3 is built from 15 residues. The V and J genes are TRBV9 and TRBJ1-6; 8 bases are shared with TRBD1. Sequenced input: blood. The receptor was derived from an older person with breast cancer. The CDR3 DNA reads as TGTGCCAGCAGCGTCTCGGACAGGGAAAATTCACCCCTCCACTTT. Translated, it gives CASSVSDRENSPLHF.